This TCR beta chain is from a study of blood T cells in healthy people across ages (dated by TCRdb to between 2014 and 2017). Context from the whole study: In model experiments, template switching captured roughly one uniquely barcoded TCR beta cDNA molecule for every two T cells. The donors were divided into four age groups: young (average around 15 years), middle-aged (approximately 39), aged (about 61) and long-lived (approximately 74). To track age-related changes in TCR beta repertoire diversity, the study relied on deep sequencing normalized with unique cDNA molecular identifiers. Two additional independent replicas of 1 million unique cDNA reads from the same blood draw were analyzed for two donors (one aged 18 to 30 and one aged 80 or older). To avoid experimental bias, donors of different ages were distributed randomly across sequencing lanes. What the authors observed across the whole study: Estimates of total diversity based on one million sequenced T cells were regarded as lower bounds and as underestimates. Because the CMV infection status of the donors was unknown, age-related changes in expanded clonotypes may potentially have been confounded. There was a strong correlation between observed TCR beta diversity and the percentage of naive T cells measured by flow cytometry. Conclusive comparison of naive and antigen-experienced compartments was prevented by the profiling of bulk unsorted PBMCs. As age increased, observed TCR beta diversity per million T cells dropped in a roughly linear way, and a significant reduction was already evident by age roughly 36. Compared with the aged group, more naive CD4+ T cells, fewer expanded clones and increased TCR diversity were shown by the long-lived group, suggesting age selection.

Regarding this clonotype: The specificity of this receptor is unknown. Base qualities are not provided; no much larger clone lies one nucleotide away.

Spanning cysteine to phenylalanine, the CDR3 consists of 17 amino acids. Only the CDR3 DNA stays, 51 bases, in frame from base 1. From a lookup of the germline V gene, CDR1 and CDR2 are SGHRS and YFSETQ. Cut back by 0 bases and 0 bases, the V and J ends lie 13 bases apart. Systemically healthy Caucasian individuals from Russia, some 38 in total and aged roughly 6 to 90 years, were included as donors. Roughly 11 milliliters of peripheral blood were drawn from each donor into EDTA-treated Vacutainer tubes. Ficoll-Paque density-gradient centrifugation was used to isolate PBMCs, with at least 7 million per sample. Total RNA, at least 5 micrograms per sample, was extracted from PBMCs with Trizol reagent. The percentages of naive CD45RAhigh/CD27high T cells were determined by flow cytometry on a PBMC aliquot from every donor. The library relied on 5' RACE. Sequencing took place on an Illumina HiSeq 2500. A second PCR of 7 to 11 cycles was performed with a sample-barcoded 5' primer and a J-beta primer mix. A unique molecular identifier was introduced onto each TCR beta cDNA molecule by a template-switch 5' adaptor carrying 12 random nucleotides. Each sample yielded at least 2.5 million CDR3-containing paired-end reads. First-strand cDNA was synthesized from all RNA with the Mint cDNA synthesis kit, primed by a TRBC-specific oligonucleotide. After uracil-DNA glycosylase treatment, a first 18-cycle PCR used universal primers M1SS and BC2_uni_R on all cDNA. Per the authors' processing: Each sample was normalized by randomly selecting 1 million high-quality reads, each carrying a distinct molecular identifier. Instead of being binned into consensus sequences, reads with shared molecular identifiers were discarded. MiTCR, with a Q25 quality threshold and the strictest error-elimination algorithm, was used for CDR3 identification, clonotype clustering and error correction. A nonparametric unseen species model with Euler transformation was used to estimate lower-bound total TCR beta diversity. TCRdb reran the public reads through fastp at Q25 and MiXCR, keeping productive beta chains. Here each entry gathers all rows of one CDR3 protein and keeps the most common genes and DNA. For this entry, the V and J calls and clone size follow TCRdb and not the study's own pipeline. This sample is represented by around 650,000 distinct CDR3 sequences; approximately 40% of them were singletons. The biggest ten clones account for about 30% of the sample.

This clonotype originated in a man older than 75 in good health. Recombination joined TRBV5-1 with TRBJ2-1; the D segment cannot be called with confidence. Sequences were obtained from blood. The DNA sequence is given as TGCGCCAGCAGCTTGGGTTGGGTAACCAGCTCCTACAATGAGCAGTTCTTC. This gives the protein CASSLGWVTSSYNEQFF.